The T cell receptor (beta chain) described here comes from a study of T cell responses to AZD1222 COVID-19 vaccine. Study-wide points: CD4 TCRs associated with vaccination spanned spike, dominating at 160-218 and 743-854. Mostly white British, mostly female donors; authors suggested clonal diversity may be underestimated. Vaccination with two AZD1222 doses was followed by a rise in Spike-specific TCR breadth and depth.

The method was immunoSEQ multiplex PCR; TCRdb's version includes in-frame clones alone and lacks a portion of them. The repertoire includes fewer than 90,000 clones, roughly 84% of them detected once, and around 9.9% sits in the top ten. A remark on this clone: The antigen is unknown.

The CDR3 extends over 14 amino acids. V was cut by 3 bases and J by 0 bases, with 9 bases left in between. Germline V gene data show CDR1 as MNHEY and CDR2 as SVGAGI. The chain has TRBV6-5 and TRBJ2-7, with D maybe TRBD2 (6 bases). The sequencing used peripheral blood, collected on day 0 of AZD1222 vaccination. The TCR comes from an adult in good health. The CDR3 loop reads CASSYGGTSYEQYV. DNA for the CDR3: TGTGCCAGCAGTTATGGGGGGACCTCCTACGAGCAGTACGTC.